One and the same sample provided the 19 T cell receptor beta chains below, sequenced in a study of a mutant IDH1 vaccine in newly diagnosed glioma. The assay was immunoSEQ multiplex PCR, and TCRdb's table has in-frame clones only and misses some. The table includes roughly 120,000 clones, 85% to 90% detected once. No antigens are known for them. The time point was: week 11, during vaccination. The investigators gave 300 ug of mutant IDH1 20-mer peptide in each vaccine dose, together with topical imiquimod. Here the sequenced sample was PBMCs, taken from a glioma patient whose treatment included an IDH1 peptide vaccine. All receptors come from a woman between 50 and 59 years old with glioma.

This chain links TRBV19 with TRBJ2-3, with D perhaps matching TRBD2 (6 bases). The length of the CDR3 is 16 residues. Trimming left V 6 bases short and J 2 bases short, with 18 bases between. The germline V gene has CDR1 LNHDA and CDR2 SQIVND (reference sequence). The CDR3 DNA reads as TGTGCCAGTAGCCTCAGGGTAAGCGGGCCCACAGATACGCAGTATTTT. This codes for CASSLRVSGPTDTQYF.

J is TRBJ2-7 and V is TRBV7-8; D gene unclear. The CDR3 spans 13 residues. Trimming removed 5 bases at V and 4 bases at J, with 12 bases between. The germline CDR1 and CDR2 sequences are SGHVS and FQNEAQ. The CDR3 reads CASSPGEIYEQYF. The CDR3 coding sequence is TGTGCCAGCAGCCCAGGAGAGATTTACGAGCAGTACTTC.

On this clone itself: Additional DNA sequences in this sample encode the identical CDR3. CDR3 loop: CASSVDGRGNQPQHF. In DNA form, the CDR3 reads TGTGCCAGCAGCGTAGATGGCCGGGGGAATCAGCCCCAGCATTTT. V is TRBV9 and J is TRBJ1-5, with D perhaps TRBD1 (5 bases). Germline V CDR1 and CDR2: SGDLS, YYNGEE. Trimming left V 0 bases short and J 4 bases short, with 11 bases between. This CDR3 is built from 15 residues.

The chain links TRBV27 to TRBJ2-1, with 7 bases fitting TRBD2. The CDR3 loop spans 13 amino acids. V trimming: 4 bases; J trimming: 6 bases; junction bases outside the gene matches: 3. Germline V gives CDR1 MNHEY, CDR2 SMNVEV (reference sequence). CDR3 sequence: CASSSGLGNEQFF. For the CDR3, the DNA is TGTGCCAGCAGTTCAGGACTAGGCAATGAGCAGTTCTTC.

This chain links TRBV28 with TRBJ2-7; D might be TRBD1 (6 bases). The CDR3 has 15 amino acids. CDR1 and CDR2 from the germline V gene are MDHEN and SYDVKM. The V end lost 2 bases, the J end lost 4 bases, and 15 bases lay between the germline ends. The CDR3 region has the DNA TGTGCCAGCAGTTTAGGAACAGGGCTGGGGTACGAGCAGTACTTC. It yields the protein CASSLGTGLGYEQYF.

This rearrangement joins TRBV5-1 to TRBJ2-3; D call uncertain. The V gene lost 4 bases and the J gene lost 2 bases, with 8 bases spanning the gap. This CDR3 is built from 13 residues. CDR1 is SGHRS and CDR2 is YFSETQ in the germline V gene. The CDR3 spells CASSRPPTDTQYF. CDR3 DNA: TGCGCCAGCAGCCGCCCCCCCACAGATACGCAGTATTTT.

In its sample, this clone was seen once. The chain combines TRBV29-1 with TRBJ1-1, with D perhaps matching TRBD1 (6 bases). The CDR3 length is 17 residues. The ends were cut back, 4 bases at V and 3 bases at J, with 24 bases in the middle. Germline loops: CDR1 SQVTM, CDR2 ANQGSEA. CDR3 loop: CSVAYGGLGFVDTEAFF. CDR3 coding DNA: TGCAGCGTTGCCTATGGGGGGCTAGGTTTCGTTGACACTGAAGCTTTCTTT.

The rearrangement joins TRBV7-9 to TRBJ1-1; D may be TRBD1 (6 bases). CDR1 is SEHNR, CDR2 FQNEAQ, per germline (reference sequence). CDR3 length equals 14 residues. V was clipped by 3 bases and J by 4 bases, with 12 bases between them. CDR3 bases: TGTGCCAGCAGCTTCGACAGGTTACTCACTGAAGCTTTCTTT. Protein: CASSFDRLLTEAFF.

The CDR3 DNA reads as TGTGCCAGCAGCCTGAGCAGGGTCACCTACAATGAGCAGTTCTTC. Its protein product is CASSLSRVTYNEQFF. V usage is TRBV7-3 and J usage is TRBJ2-1; the D gene is possibly TRBD1 (5 bases). Trimming removed 5 bases at V and 2 bases at J, with 13 bases between. This CDR3 spans 15 amino acids. Germline assignment: CDR1 SGHTA and CDR2 FQGTGA.

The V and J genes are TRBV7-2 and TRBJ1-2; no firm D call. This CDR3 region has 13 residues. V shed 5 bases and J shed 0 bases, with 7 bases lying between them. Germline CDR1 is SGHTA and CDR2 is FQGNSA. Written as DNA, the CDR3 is TGTGCCAGCAGCCCCGCTACTAACTATGGCTACACCTTC. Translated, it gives CASSPATNYGYTF.

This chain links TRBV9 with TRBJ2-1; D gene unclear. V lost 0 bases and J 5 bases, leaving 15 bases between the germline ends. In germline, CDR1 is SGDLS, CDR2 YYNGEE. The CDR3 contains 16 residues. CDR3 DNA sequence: TGTGCCAGCAGCGTAGGGATCACGGGCCTCCACAATGAGCAGTTCTTC. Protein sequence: CASSVGITGLHNEQFF.

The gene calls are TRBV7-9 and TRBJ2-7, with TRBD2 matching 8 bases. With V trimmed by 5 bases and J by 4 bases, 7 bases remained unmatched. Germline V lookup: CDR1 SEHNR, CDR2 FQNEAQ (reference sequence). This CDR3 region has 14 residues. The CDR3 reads CASSPPGGPYEQYF. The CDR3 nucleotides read TGTGCCAGCAGCCCCCCGGGAGGGCCATACGAGCAGTACTTC.

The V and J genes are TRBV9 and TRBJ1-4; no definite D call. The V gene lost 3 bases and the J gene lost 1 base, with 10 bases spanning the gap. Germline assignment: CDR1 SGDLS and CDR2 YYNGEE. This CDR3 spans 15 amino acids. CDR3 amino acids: CASSASQRTNEKLFF. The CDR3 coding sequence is TGTGCCAGCAGCGCGTCTCAAAGAACTAATGAAAAACTGTTTTTT.

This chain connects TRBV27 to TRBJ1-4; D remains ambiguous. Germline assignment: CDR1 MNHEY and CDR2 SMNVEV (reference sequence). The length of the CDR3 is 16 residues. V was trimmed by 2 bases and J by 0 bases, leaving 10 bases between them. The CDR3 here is CASSLGHPATNEKLFF. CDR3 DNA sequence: TGTGCCAGCAGTTTAGGCCACCCCGCAACTAATGAAAAACTGTTTTTT.

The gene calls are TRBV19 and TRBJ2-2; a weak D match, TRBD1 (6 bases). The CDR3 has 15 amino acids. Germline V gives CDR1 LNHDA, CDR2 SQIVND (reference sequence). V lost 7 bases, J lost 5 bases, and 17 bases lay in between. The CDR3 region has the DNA TGTGCCAGTACTCCAAGTACAGGGTGGACCGGGGAGCTGTTTTTT. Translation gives CASTPSTGWTGELFF.

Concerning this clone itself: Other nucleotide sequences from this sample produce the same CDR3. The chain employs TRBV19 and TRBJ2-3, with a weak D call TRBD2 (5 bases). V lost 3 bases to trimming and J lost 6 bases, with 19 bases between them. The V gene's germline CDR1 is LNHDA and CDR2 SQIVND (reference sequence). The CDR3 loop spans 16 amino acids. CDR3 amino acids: CASSIRVSGPSDTQYF. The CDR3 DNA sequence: TGTGCCAGTAGTATTCGGGTAAGCGGCCCGTCGGATACGCAGTATTTT. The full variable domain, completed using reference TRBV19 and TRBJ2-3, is DGGITQSPKYLFRKEGQNVTLSCEQNLNHDAMYWYRQDPGQGLRLIYYSQIVNDFQKGDIAEGYSVSREKKESFPLTVTSAQKNPTAFYLCASSIRVSGPSDTQYFGPGTRLTVL.

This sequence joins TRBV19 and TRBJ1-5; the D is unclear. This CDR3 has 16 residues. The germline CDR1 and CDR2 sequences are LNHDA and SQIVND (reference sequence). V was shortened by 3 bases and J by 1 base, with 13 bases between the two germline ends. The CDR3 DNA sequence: TGTGCCAGTAGTATTAAGAGCAGTTGGAGCAATCAGCCCCAGCATTTT. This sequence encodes CASSIKSSWSNQPQHF.

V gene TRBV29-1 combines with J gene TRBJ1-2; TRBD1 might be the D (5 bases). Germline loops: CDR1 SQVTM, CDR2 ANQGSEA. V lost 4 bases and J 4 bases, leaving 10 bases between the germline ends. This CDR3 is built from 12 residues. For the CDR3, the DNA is TGCAGCGTTGCTCGGGGGGGCTATGGCTACACCTTC. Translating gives CSVARGGYGYTF.

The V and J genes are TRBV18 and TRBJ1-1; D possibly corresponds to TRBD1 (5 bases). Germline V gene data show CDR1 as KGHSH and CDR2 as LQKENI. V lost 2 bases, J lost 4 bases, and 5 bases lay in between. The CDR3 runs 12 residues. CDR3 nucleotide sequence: TGTGCCAGCTCACCAGGGGCCACTGAAGCTTTCTTT. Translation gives CASSPGATEAFF. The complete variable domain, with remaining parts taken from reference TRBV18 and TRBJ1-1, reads NAGVMQNPRHLVRRRGQEARLRCSPMKGHSHVYWYRQLPEEGLKFMVYLQKENIIDESGMPKERFSAEFPKEGPSILRIQQVVRGDSAAYFCASSPGATEAFFGQGTRLTVV.